The entry below gives a single TCR beta chain sequence along with its context. CDR1 and CDR2 from the germline V gene are SNHLY and FYNNEI. Trimming stripped 6 bases from V and 2 bases from J, with 11 bases between. The CDR3 spans 14 residues. Authors' processing steps: Nucleated cell counts were estimated from reference gene primer amplification. Profiled with immunoSEQ multiplex PCR; TCRdb holds only in-frame clones, not every one. V and J calls and clone size are given by that table; D and trimming were obtained from the DNA. The sample carries around 69,000 clones, roughly nine tenths recorded once. The data stem from a study of blood T cell repertoires in COVID-19. As for the study in general: The United States, Italy and Spain provided the acute and convalescent COVID-19 samples.

The receptor was isolated from a woman in her forties or fifties with active COVID-19. The chain combines TRBV2 with TRBJ1-5; D is uncertain. Sequenced: peripheral blood. CDR3 DNA: TGTGCCAGCAGCAGGCCTCCGGGCAATCAGCCCCAGCATTTT. This gives the protein CASSRPPGNQPQHF.